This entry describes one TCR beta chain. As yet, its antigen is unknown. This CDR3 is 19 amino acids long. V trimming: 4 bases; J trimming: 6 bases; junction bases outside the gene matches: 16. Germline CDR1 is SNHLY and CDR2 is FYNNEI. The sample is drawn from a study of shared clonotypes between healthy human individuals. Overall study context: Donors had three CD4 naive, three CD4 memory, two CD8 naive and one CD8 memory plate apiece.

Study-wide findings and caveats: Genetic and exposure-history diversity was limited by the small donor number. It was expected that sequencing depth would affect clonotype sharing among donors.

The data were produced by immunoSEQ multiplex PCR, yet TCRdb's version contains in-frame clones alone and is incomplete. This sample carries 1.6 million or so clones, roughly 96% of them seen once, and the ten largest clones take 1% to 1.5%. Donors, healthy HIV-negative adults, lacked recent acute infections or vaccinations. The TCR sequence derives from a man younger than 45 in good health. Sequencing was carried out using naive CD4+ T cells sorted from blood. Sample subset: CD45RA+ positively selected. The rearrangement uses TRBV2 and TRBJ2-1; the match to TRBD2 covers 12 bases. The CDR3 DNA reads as TGTGCCAGCAGTGTCACCAGACTAGCGGGAGCCCCTGTCGGCAATGAGCAGTTCTTC. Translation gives CASSVTRLAGAPVGNEQFF.